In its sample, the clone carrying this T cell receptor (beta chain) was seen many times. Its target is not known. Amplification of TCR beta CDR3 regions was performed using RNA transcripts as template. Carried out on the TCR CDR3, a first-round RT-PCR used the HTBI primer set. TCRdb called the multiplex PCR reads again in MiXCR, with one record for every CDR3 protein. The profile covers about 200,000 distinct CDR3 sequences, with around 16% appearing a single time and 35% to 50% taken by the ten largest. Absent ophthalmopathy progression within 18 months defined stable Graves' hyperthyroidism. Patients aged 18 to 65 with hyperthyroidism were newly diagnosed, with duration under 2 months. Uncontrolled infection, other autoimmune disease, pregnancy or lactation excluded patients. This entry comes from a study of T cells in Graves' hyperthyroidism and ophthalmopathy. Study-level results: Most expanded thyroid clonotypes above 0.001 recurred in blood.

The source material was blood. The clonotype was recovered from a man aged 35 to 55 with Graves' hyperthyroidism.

The CDR3 is CASSPTSYRLYSYGYTF. The DNA for the CDR3 is TGTGCCAGCAGCCCTACTTCGTACAGGTTATACTCCTATGGCTACACCTTC. The V gene is TRBV7-9, the J gene TRBJ1-2; TRBD1 might be the D (5 bases). The CDR3 has 17 residues. V gave up 5 bases and J gave up 4 bases, with 23 bases separating them. The germline V gene encodes CDR1 SEHNR and CDR2 FQNEAQ (reference sequence).